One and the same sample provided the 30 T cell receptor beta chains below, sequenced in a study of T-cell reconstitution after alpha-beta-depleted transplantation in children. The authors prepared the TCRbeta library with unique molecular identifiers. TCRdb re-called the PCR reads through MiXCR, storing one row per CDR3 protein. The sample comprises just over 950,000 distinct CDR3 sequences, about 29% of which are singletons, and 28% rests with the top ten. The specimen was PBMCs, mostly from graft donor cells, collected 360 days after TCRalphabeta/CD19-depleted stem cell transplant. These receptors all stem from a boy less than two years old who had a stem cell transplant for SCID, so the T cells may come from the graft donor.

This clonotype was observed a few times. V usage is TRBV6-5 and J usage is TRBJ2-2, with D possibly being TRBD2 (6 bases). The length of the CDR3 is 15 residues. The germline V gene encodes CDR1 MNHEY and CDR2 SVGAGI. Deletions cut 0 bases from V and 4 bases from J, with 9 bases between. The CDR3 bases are TGTGCCAGCAGTTACTCGACCGGGGGCACCGGGGAGCTGTTTTTT. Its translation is CASSYSTGGTGELFF.

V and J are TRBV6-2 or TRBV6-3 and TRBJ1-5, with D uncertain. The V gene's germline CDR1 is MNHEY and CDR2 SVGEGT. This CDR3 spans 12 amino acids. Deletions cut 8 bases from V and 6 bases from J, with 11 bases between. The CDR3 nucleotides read TGTGCCAGCGGCCCCCCTTTTCAGCCCCAGCATTTT. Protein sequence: CASGPPFQPQHF.

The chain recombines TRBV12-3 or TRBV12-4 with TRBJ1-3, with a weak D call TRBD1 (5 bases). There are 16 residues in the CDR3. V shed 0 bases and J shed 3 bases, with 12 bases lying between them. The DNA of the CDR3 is TGTGCCAGCAGTTTAGCGCGACAGAGGAATGGAAACACCATATATTTT. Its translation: CASSLARQRNGNTIYF.

The CDR3 here is CASSSARVGRAFF. CDR3 in DNA: TGTGCCAGCAGTTCAGCCAGAGTTGGTAGAGCTTTCTTT. The V gene is TRBV12-3 or TRBV12-4, the J gene TRBJ1-1; D unresolved. The V and J ends lost 4 bases and 10 bases respectively, with 16 bases between them. The CDR3 contains 13 residues.

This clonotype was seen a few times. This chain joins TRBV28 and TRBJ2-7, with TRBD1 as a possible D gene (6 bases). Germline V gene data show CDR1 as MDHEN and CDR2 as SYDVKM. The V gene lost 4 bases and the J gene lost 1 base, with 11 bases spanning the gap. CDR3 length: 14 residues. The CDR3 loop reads CASSSKTGSYEQYF. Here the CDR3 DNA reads TGTGCCAGCAGTTCCAAGACAGGATCCTACGAGCAGTACTTC.

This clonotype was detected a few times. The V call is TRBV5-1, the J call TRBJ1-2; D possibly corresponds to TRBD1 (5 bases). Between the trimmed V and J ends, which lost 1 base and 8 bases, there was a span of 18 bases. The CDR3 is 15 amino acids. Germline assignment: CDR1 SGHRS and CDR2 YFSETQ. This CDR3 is CASSLRLQGSGGYTF. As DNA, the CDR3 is TGCGCCAGCAGCTTGCGCCTTCAGGGAAGTGGCGGCTACACCTTC.

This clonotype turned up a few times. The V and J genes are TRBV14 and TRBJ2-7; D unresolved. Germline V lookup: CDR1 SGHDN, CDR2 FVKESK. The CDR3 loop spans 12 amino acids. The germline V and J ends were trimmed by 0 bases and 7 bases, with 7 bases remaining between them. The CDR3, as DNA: TGTGCCAGCAGCCAAGATCATAGGGAGCAGTACTTC. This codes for CASSQDHREQYF.

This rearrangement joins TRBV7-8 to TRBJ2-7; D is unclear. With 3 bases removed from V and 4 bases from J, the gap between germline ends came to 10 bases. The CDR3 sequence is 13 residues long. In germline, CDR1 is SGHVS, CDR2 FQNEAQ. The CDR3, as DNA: TGTGCCAGCAGCTTCACAAGTCCATACGAGCAGTACTTC. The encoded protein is CASSFTSPYEQYF.

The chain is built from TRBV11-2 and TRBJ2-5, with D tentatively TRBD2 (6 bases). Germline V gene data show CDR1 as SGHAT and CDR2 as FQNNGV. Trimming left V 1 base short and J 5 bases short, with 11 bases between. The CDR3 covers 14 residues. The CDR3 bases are TGTGCCAGCAGCTTAGGCGGGGCGAGTGAGACCCAGTACTTC. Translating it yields CASSLGGASETQYF. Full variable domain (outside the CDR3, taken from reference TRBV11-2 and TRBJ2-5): EAGVAQSPRYKIIEKRQSVAFWCNPISGHATLYWYQQILGQGPKLLIQFQNNGVVDDSQLPKDRFSAERLKGVDSTLKIQPAKLEDSAVYLCASSLGGASETQYFGPGTRLLVL.

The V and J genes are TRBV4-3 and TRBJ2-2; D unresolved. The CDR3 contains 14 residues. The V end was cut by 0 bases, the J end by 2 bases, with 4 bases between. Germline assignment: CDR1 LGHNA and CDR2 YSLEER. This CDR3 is CASSQDFNTGELFF. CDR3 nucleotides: TGCGCCAGCAGCCAAGATTTTAACACCGGGGAGCTGTTTTTT.

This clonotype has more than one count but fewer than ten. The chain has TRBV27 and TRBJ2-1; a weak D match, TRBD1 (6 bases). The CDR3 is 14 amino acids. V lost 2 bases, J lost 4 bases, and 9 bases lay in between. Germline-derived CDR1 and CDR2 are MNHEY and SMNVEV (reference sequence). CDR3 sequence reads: CASSLMGAYNEQFF. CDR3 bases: TGTGCCAGCAGTTTAATGGGGGCTTACAATGAGCAGTTCTTC.

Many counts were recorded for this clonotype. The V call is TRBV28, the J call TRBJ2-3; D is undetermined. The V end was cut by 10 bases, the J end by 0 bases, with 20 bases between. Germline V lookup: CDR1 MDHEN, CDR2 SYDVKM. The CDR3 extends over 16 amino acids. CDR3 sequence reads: CATDRLVWGSTDTQYF. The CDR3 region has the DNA TGTGCCACCGACCGGCTAGTTTGGGGAAGCACAGATACGCAGTATTTT.

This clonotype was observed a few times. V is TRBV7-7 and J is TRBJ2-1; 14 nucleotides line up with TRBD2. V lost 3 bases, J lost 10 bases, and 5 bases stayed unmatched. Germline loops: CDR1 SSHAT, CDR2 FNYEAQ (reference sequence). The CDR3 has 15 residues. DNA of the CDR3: TGTGCCAGCAGCTTGGGACTAGCGGGGGTAGAAGAGCAGTTCTTC. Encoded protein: CASSLGLAGVEEQFF.

CDR3 in amino acids: CASRRAVQETQYF. CDR3 sequence (DNA): TGTGCCAGCAGACGGGCCGTCCAAGAGACCCAGTACTTC. The chain couples TRBV7-2 to TRBJ2-5, with D unclear. The V gene lost 6 bases and the J gene lost 1 base, with 9 bases spanning the gap. There are 13 residues in the CDR3. Germline assignment: CDR1 SGHTA and CDR2 FQGNSA.

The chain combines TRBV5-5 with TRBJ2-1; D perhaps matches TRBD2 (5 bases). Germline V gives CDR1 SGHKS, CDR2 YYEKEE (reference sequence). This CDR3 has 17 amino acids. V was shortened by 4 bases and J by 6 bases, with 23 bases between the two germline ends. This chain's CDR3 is CASSPTRRESYINEQFF. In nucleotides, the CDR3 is TGTGCCAGCAGCCCAACCCGAAGGGAGAGCTATATCAATGAGCAGTTCTTC.

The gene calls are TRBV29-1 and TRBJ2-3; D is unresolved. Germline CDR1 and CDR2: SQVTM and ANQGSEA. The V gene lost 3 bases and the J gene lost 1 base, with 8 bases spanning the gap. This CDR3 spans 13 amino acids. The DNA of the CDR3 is TGCAGCGTTGACCCGAGTCGCACAGATACGCAGTATTTT. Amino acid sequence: CSVDPSRTDTQYF.

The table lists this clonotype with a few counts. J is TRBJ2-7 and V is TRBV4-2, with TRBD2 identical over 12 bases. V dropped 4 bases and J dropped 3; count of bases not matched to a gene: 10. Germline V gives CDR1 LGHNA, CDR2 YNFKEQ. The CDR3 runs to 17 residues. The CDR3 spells CASSLDLGLAGLYEQYF. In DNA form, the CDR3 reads TGTGCCAGCAGCCTAGATCTCGGACTAGCGGGACTCTACGAGCAGTACTTC.

The CDR3 bases are TGTGCCACCAGCAGAGGCTTCGATCCACTAGAAGAGACCCAGTACTTC. It yields the protein CATSRGFDPLEETQYF. V is TRBV15 and J is TRBJ2-5, with D tentatively TRBD2 (5 bases). The V gene lost 1 base and the J gene lost 3 bases, with 15 bases spanning the gap. The CDR3 totals 16 residues. The germline V gene encodes CDR1 LNHNV and CDR2 YYDKDF (reference sequence).

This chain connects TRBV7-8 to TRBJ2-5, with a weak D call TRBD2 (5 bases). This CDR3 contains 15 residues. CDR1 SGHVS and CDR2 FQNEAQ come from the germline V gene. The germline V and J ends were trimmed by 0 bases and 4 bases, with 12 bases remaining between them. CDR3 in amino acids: CASSLARARIETQYF. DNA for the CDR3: TGTGCCAGCAGCTTAGCGCGGGCAAGAATAGAGACCCAGTACTTC. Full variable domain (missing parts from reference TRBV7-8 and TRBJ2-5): GAGVSQSPRYKVAKRGQDVALRCDPISGHVSLFWYQQALGQGPEFLTYFQNEAQLDKSGLPSDRFFAERPEGSVSTLKIQRTQQEDSAVYLCASSLARARIETQYFGPGTRLLVL.

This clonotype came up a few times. In DNA, the CDR3 is TGTGCCAGCAGCCAGGACAGGGGAGGACAGCCCCAGCATTTT. It specifies CASSQDRGGQPQHF. This chain links TRBV27 with TRBJ1-5; TRBD1 agrees at 9 bases. Per the germline V gene, CDR1 is MNHEY and CDR2 is SMNVEV (reference sequence). CDR3 length equals 14 residues. V shed 6 bases and J 7 bases; nucleotides not matched to a gene: 7.

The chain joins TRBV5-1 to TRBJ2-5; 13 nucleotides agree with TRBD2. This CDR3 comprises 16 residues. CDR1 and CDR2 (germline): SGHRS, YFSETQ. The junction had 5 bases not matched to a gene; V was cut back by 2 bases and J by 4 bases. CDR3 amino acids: CASSLLGLAGPETQYF. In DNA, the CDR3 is TGCGCCAGCAGCTTACTGGGACTAGCGGGGCCAGAGACCCAGTACTTC.

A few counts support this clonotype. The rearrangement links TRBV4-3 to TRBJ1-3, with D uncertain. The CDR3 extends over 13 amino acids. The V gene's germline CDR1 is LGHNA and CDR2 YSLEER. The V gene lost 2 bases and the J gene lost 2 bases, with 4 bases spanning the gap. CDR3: CASSQRPGNTIYF. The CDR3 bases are TGCGCCAGCAGCCAAAGACCTGGAAACACCATATATTTT.

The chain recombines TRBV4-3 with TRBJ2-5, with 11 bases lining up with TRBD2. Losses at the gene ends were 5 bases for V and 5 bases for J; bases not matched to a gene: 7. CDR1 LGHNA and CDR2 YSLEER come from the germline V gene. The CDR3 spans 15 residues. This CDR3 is CASSDSGGAWETQYF. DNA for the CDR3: TGCGCCAGCAGCGATAGCGGGGGGGCTTGGGAGACCCAGTACTTC.

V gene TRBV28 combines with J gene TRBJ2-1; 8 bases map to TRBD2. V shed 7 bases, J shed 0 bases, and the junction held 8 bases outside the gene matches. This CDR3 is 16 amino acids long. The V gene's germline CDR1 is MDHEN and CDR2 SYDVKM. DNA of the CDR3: TGTGCCAGCAAGGTGCGGGGGGCGAGCTCCTACAATGAGCAGTTCTTC. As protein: CASKVRGASSYNEQFF.

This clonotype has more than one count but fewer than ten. The CDR3 is CASSSYGDVRGLGYTF. Here the CDR3 DNA reads TGTGCCAGCAGCTCGTACGGGGACGTCAGGGGCCTTGGCTACACCTTC. The V and J genes are TRBV7-9 and TRBJ1-2, with a possible D match to TRBD1 (6 bases). The germline V gene has CDR1 SEHNR and CDR2 FQNEAQ (reference sequence). Trimming removed 4 bases at V and 7 bases at J, with 22 bases between. This CDR3 has 16 amino acids.

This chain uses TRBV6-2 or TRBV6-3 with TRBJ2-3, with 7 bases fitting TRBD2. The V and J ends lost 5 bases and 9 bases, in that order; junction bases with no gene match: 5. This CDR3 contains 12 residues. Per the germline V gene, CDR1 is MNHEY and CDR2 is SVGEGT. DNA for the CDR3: TGTGCCAGCAGTCAGACTAGCCTCACGCAGTATTTT. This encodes CASSQTSLTQYF.

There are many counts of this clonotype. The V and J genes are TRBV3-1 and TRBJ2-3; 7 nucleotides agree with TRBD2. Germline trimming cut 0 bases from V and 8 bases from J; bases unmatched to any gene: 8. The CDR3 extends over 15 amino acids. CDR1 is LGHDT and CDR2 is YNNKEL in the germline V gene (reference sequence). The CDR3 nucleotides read TGTGCCAGCAGCCAAGATTCCCTCAGGGAGGGTACGCAGTATTTT. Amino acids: CASSQDSLREGTQYF.

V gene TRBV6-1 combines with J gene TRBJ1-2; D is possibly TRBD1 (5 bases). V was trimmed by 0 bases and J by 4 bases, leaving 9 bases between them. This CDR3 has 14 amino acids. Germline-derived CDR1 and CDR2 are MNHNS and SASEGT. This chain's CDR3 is CASSEARASYGYTF. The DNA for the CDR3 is TGTGCCAGCAGTGAAGCCAGGGCCAGCTATGGCTACACCTTC.

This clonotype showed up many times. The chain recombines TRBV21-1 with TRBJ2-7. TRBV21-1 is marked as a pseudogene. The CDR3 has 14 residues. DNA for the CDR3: TGTGCCAGCAGCAACGTACTCTTGACCTACGAGCAGTACTTC. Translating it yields CASSNVLLTYEQYF.

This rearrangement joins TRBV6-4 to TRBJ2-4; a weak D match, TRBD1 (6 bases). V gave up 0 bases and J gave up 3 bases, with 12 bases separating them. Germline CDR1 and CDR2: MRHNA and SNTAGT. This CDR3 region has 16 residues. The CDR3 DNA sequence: TGTGCCAGCAGTGACTCCTACAGGGTCGGCAAAAACATTCAGTACTTC. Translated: CASSDSYRVGKNIQYF.